A single T cell receptor (beta chain) is shown here with its context. This tumor tissue came from a pretreatment baseline collection. Trimming removed 0 bases from V and 10 bases from J, with 9 bases in between. The CDR3 spans 12 residues. Per the germline V gene, CDR1 is LGHNT and CDR2 is FRNRAP. Sequenced by immunoSEQ multiplex PCR; TCRdb stores in-frame clones only, minus some. Found here are approximately 8,900 clones, about 84% of them singletons; the top ten hold just over 2%. This entry belongs to a study of circulating tumor DNA in untreated peripheral T-cell lymphoma. The sample was tumor tissue. The gene calls are TRBV12-5 and TRBJ2-5, with a tentative D call TRBD2 (6 bases). The TCR comes from a human donor with peripheral T-cell lymphoma. CDR3 nucleotides: TGTGCTAGTGGTTTGGTGGGGGGAAACCAGTACTTC. Translated, it gives CASGLVGGNQYF.